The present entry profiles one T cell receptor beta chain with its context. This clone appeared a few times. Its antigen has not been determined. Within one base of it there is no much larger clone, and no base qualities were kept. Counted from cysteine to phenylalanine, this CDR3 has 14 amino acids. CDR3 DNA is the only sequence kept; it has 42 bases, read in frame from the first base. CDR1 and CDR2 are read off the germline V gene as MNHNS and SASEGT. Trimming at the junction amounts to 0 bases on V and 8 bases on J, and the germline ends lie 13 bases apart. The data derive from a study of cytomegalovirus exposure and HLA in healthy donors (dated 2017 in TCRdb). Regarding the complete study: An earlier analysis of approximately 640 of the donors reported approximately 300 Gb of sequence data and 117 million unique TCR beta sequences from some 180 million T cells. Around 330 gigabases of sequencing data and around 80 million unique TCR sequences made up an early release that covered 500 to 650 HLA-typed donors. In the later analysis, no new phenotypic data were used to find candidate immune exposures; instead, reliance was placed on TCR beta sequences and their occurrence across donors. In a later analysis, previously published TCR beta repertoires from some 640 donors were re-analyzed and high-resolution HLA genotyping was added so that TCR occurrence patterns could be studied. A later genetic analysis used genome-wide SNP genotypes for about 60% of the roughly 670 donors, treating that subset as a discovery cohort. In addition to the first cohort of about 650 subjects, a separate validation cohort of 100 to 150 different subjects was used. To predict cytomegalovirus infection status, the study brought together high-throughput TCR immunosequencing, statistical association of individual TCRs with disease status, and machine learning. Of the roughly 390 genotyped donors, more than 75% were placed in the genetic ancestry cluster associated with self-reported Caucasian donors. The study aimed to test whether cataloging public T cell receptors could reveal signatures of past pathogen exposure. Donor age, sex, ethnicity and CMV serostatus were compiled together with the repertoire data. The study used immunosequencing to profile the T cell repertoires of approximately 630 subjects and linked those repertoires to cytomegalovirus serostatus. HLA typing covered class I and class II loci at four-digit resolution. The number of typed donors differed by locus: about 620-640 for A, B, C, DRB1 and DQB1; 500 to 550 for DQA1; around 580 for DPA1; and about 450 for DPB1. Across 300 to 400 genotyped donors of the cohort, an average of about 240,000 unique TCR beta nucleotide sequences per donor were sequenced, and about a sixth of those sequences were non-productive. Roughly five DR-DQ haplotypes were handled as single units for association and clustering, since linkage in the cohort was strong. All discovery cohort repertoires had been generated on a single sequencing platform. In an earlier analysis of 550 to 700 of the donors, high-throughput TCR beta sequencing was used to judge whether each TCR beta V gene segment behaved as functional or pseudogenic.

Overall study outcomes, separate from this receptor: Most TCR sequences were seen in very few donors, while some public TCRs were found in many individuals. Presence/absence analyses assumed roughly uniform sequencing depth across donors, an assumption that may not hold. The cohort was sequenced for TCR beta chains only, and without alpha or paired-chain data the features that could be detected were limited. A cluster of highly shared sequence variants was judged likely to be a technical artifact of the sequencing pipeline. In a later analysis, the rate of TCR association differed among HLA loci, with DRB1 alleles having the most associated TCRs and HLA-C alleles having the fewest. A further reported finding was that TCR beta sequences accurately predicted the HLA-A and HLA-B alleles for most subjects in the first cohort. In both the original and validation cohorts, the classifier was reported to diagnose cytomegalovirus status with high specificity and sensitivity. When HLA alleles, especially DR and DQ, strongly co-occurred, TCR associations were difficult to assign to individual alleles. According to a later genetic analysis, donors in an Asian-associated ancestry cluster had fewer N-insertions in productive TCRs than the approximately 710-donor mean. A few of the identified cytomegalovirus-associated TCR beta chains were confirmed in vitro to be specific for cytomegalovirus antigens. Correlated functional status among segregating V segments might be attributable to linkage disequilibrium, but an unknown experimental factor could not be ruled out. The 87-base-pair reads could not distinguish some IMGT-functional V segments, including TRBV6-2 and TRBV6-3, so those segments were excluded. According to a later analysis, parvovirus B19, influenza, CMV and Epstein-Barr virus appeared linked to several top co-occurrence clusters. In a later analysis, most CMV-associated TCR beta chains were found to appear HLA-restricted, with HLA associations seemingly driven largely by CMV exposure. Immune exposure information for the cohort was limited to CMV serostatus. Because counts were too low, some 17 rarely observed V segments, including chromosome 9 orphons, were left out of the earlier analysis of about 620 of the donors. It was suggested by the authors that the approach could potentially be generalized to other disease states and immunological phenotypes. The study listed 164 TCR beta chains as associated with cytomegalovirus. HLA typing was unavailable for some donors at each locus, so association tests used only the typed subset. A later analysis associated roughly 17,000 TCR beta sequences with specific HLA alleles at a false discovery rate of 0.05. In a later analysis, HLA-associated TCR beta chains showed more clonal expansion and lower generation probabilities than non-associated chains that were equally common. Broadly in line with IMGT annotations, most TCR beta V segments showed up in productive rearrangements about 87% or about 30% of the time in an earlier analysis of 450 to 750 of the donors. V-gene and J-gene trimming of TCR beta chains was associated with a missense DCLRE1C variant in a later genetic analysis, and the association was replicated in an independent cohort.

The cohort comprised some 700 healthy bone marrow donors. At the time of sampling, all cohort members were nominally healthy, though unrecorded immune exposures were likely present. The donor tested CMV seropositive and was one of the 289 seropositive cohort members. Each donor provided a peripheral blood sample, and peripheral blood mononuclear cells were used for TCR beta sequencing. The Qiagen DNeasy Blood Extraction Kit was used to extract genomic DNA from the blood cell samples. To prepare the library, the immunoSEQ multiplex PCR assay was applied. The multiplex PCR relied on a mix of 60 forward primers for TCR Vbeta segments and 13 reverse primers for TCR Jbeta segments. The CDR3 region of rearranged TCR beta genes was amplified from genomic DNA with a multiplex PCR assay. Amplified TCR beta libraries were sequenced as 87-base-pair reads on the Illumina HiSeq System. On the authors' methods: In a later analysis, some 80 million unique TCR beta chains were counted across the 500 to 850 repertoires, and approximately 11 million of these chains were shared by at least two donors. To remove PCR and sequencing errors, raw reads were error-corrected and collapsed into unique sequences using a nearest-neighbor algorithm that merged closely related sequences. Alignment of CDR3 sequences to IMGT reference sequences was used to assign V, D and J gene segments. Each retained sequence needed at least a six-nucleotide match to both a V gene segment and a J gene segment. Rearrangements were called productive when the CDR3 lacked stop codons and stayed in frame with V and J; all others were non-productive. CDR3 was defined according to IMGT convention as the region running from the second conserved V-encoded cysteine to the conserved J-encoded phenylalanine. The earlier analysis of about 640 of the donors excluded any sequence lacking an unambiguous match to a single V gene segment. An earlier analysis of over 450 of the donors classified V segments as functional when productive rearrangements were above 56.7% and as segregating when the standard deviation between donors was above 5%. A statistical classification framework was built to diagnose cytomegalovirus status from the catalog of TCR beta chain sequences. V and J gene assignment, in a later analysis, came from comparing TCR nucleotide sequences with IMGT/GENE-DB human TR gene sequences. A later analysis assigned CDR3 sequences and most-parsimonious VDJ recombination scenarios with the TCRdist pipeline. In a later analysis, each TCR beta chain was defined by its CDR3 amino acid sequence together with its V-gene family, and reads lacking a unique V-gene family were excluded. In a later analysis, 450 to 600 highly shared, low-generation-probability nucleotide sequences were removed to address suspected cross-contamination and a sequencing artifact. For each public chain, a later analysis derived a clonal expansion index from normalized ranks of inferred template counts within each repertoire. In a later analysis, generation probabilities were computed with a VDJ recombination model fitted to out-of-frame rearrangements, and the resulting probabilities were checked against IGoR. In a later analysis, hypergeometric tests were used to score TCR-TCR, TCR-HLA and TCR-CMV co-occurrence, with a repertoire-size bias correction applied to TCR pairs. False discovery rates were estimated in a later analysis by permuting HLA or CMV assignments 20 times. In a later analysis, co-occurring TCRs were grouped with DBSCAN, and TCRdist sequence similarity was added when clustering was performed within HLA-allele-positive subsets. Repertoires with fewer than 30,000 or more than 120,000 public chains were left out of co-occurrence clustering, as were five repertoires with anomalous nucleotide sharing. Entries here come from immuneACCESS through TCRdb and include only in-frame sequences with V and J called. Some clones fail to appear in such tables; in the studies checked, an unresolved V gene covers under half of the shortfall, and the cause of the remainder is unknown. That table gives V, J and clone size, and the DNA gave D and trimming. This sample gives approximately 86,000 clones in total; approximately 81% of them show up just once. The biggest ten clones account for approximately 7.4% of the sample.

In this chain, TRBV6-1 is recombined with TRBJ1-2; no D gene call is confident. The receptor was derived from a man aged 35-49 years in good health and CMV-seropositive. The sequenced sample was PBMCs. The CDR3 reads CASSEALFSSGYTF. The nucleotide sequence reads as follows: TGTGCCAGCAGTGAAGCCTTGTTCTCTAGCGGCTACACCTTC.